This entry is about one TCR beta chain. The data are from a study of human CD8 memory T cell subsets. This CDR3 is 16 amino acids long. CDR1 is MNHEY and CDR2 is SMNVEV in the germline V gene (reference sequence). A UMI-labeled 5' RACE approach was the method that produced the TCR beta libraries. TCRdb reprocessed the 5' RACE reads; each CDR3 protein has one entry and no DNA is given. The sample totals fewer than 15,000 distinct CDR3 sequences. The TCR comes from a human donor in good health. Sequenced sample: CD8+ T cells from PBMCs. The rearrangement uses TRBV27 and TRBJ1-5; TCRdb selects TRBD1, and the lack of DNA leaves this call unchecked. CDR3 region: CASTPRGRGSNQPQHF.